This T cell receptor beta chain comes out of a study of blood T cells in healthy people across ages. Study-level information: When template switching was applied, about one barcoded beta molecule was captured per two T cells. Findings and caveats of the study: When set beside aged donors, long-lived donors presented more naive CD4+ cells and higher diversity.

PCR was performed a second time for about 6 to 12 cycles using a sample-barcoded 5' primer and a J-beta primer mix. TCRdb reprocessed the 5' RACE reads with MiXCR, giving one entry per CDR3 protein. The data contain hundreds of thousands of distinct CDR3 sequences, roughly 50% of them singletons. V was pared by 4 bases and J by 0 bases, with 12 bases between. This CDR3 is built from 16 residues. The germline V gene encodes CDR1 MRHNA and CDR2 SNTAGT. As to this clonotype: Its antigen is unknown.

The V gene is TRBV6-4, the J gene TRBJ2-2, with a tentative D call TRBD2 (7 bases). Source material: blood. This receptor was obtained from a man younger than 45 in good health. In nucleotides, the CDR3 is TGTGCCAGCAGTGTTACCGGGGGGCCGAACACCGGGGAGCTGTTTTTT. Protein: CASSVTGGPNTGELFF.